Sequencing of this TCR beta chain was carried out in a study of T cells in Graves' hyperthyroidism and ophthalmopathy. Study-wide results and caveats: From stable hyperthyroidism, ophthalmopathy was separated by a 13 V-J model. The model identified upcoming ophthalmopathy a median approximately six months ahead of onset.

Germline CDR1 SQVTM, CDR2 ANQGSEA. The V and J ends lost 6 bases and 1 base respectively, with 7 bases between them. The CDR3 totals 12 residues. This clonotype occurred many times. No antigen is known for it. Amplification yielded TCR beta CDR3 regions, with RNA transcripts as the source. First-round RT-PCR targeting the TCR CDR3 was performed with the HTBI primer set. TCRdb itself ran the multiplex PCR reads through MiXCR, one entry per CDR3 protein. The sample lists approximately 500,000 distinct CDR3 sequences, just over 45% occurring once. The origin of this receptor is a woman between 18 and 29 years old with Graves' hyperthyroidism. The V gene is TRBV29-1, the J gene TRBJ1-5, with D tentatively TRBD1 (6 bases). Sequencing was done on a sample of peripheral blood or thyroid tissue (not recorded which). The CDR3 is CSVGGSNQPQHF. CDR3 DNA: TGCAGCGTAGGGGGGAGCAATCAGCCCCAGCATTTT.